Listed here are 15 T cell receptor beta chains from one sample, sequenced in a study of cytomegalovirus exposure and HLA in healthy donors (dated by TCRdb to the late 2010s). Receptors were amplified or captured by the immunoSEQ multiplex PCR assay. A mixture of 60 forward primers for TCR Vbeta segments and 13 reverse primers for TCR Jbeta segments was used in the multiplex PCR. Here the immuneACCESS table is served through TCRdb, limited to in-frame sequences with V and J called. Missing clones are a known gap in these copies; in checked studies unresolved V genes cover under half, and the rest lacks a known reason. This sample's table contains 220,000 or so clones. The top ten hold roughly 1.2% of the sample. The sample was PBMCs. All receptors derive from a girl aged 2 to 10 in good health and CMV-seropositive.

The chain has TRBV19 and TRBJ1-4; the D gene is possibly TRBD1 (5 bases). Trimming took off 5 bases at V and 0 bases at J, with 7 bases between the two ends. CDR1 and CDR2 (germline): LNHDA, SQIVND (reference sequence). The CDR3 spans 14 residues. For the CDR3, the DNA is TGTGCCAGTAGTCGGACACCAACTAATGAAAAACTGTTTTTT. Translation gives CASSRTPTNEKLFF.

This chain joins TRBV7-2 and TRBJ1-4, with D tentatively TRBD1 (5 bases). Germline V CDR1 and CDR2: SGHTA, FQGNSA. The CDR3 has 12 residues. Trimming left V 3 bases short and J 12 bases short, with 11 bases between. As DNA, the CDR3 is TGTGCCAGCAGCTTGGACGTAGGGGAACTGTTTTTT. Translated: CASSLDVGELFF. The whole variable domain, filled in from reference TRBV7-2 and TRBJ1-4, reads GAGVSQSPSNKVTEKGKDVELRCDPISGHTALYWYRQSLGQGLEFLIYFQGNSAPDKSGLPSDRFSAERTGGSVSTLTIQRTQQEDSAVYLCASSLDVGELFFGSGTQLSVL.

The chain carries TRBV4-1 and TRBJ2-7, with 12 bases that match TRBD2. The V and J ends lost 4 bases and 7 bases, in that order; junction bases with no gene match: 2. The length of the CDR3 is 13 residues. Germline values: CDR1 MGHRA, CDR2 YSYEKL. The CDR3 coding sequence is TGCGCCAGCAGCCCCGGACTAGCGGGAGAGCAGTACTTC. It specifies CASSPGLAGEQYF.

This rearrangement joins TRBV28 to TRBJ2-7; possible D gene TRBD2, 5 bases. CDR1 and CDR2 from the germline V gene are MDHEN and SYDVKM. CDR3 length: 12 amino acids. The germline V and J ends were trimmed by 8 bases and 4 bases, with 12 bases remaining between them. In DNA form, the CDR3 reads TGTGCCAGCTTCGGGAACCCTTACGAGCAGTACTTC. This encodes CASFGNPYEQYF.

The chain uses TRBV28 and TRBJ1-1; TRBD1 agrees at 7 bases. The CDR3 extends over 16 amino acids. The J segment lost 1 base and the V segment lost 6 bases, leaving 11 bases of the junction unmatched. The germline CDR1 and CDR2 sequences are MDHEN and SYDVKM. The CDR3 DNA reads as TGTGCCAGCAGCCTATATACAGGGGCTGGGAACACTGAAGCTTTCTTT. Translated: CASSLYTGAGNTEAFF.

The chain links TRBV5-8 to TRBJ1-1, with no clear D. Germline CDR1 reads SGHTS; CDR2 reads YDEGEE. Trimming shortened V by 0 bases and J by 3 bases, and 18 bases separated the two germline ends. The length of the CDR3 is 17 residues. The CDR3 loop is CASSLVGRLGWDTEAFF. The CDR3 nucleotides read TGTGCCAGCAGCTTGGTGGGCAGGTTAGGATGGGACACTGAAGCTTTCTTT.

The chain joins TRBV10-3 to TRBJ2-5; 8 bases map to TRBD2. CDR1 and CDR2 (germline): ENHRY, SYGVKD. This CDR3 comprises 15 residues. J was trimmed by 11 bases and V by 6 bases; bases with no gene match: 17. The CDR3 bases are TGTGCCATCAGGGATGAGGCGGGAGGTTTGCGGGAGCAGTACTTC. This sequence encodes CAIRDEAGGLREQYF.

The chain uses TRBV5-6 and TRBJ1-2; D is uncertain. Germline V gene sequence: CDR1 SGHDT, CDR2 YYEEEE. The CDR3 has 14 amino acids. The ends were cut back, 4 bases at V and 2 bases at J, with 12 bases in the middle. This chain's CDR3 is CASSPGYGNYGYTF. The CDR3 nucleotides are TGTGCCAGCAGCCCCGGTTACGGGAACTATGGCTACACCTTC.

This sequence joins TRBV10-1 and TRBJ2-3, with D possibly matching TRBD2 (6 bases). Trimming took off 8 bases at V and 1 base at J, with 13 bases between the two ends. From germline, CDR1 is WNHNN and CDR2 SYGVQD (reference sequence). This CDR3 is built from 14 residues. The DNA of the CDR3 is TGCGCCAGCGGGCCGGGAGAGGGCACAGATACGCAGTATTTT. It is translated as CASGPGEGTDTQYF.

The V and J genes are TRBV7-6 and TRBJ1-4; D unresolved. Germline CDR1 reads SGHVS; CDR2 reads FNYEAQ. Trimming took off 1 base at V and 0 bases at J, with 18 bases between the two ends. The CDR3 is made up of 19 amino acids. The CDR3 is CASSLGFGGSLTTNEKLFF. The CDR3 DNA sequence: TGTGCCAGCAGCTTAGGTTTCGGCGGCAGCCTGACAACTAATGAAAAACTGTTTTTT.

CDR3 DNA: TGTGCCAGCAGCCCTAGGACAGGCAAAGATTATGGCTACACCTTC. This sequence encodes CASSPRTGKDYGYTF. The chain is built from TRBV28 and TRBJ1-2; 7 nucleotides align to TRBD1. The J segment lost 5 bases and the V segment lost 6 bases, leaving 12 bases of the junction unmatched. Germline V gene data show CDR1 as MDHEN and CDR2 as SYDVKM. The CDR3 runs to 15 residues.

The chain uses TRBV15 and TRBJ2-5; tentatively, D is TRBD1 (7 bases). The CDR3 totals 18 residues. The germline V gene encodes CDR1 LNHNV and CDR2 YYDKDF (reference sequence). The V gene lost 4 bases and the J gene lost 4 bases, with 25 bases spanning the gap. As DNA, the CDR3 is TGTGCCACCAGCACTTCAGGGGGGACAAGGGGACGGTCAGAGACCCAGTACTTC. Translated: CATSTSGGTRGRSETQYF.

V is TRBV19 and J is TRBJ2-7; the D gene is possibly TRBD2 (5 bases). Between the trimmed V and J ends, which lost 6 bases and 0 bases, there was a span of 15 bases. The CDR3 sequence is 15 residues long. Germline V lookup: CDR1 LNHDA, CDR2 SQIVND (reference sequence). The chain's CDR3 is CASSPRGVISYEQYF. In nucleotides, the CDR3 is TGTGCCAGTAGCCCCCGGGGAGTCATCTCCTACGAGCAGTACTTC.

This CDR3 reads CASSPLLTHSDNEQFF. The CDR3 bases are TGTGCCAGCAGCCCTTTACTTACTCATTCGGACAATGAGCAGTTCTTC. The chain recombines TRBV11-1 with TRBJ2-1, with no clear D. The germline V gene encodes CDR1 SGHAT and CDR2 FQDESV (reference sequence). V shed 5 bases and J shed 5 bases, with 19 bases lying between them. The CDR3 extends over 16 amino acids.

The V gene is TRBV28, the J gene TRBJ2-5; 8 bases align to TRBD1. Trimming removed 5 bases from V and 3 bases from J; junction bases left unmatched: 8. The CDR3 spans 15 residues. The germline V gene encodes CDR1 MDHEN and CDR2 SYDVKM. The CDR3 sequence: CASSGSGQVEETQYF. Written as DNA, the CDR3 is TGTGCCAGCAGTGGATCGGGACAGGTAGAAGAGACCCAGTACTTC.